The T cell receptor (beta chain) described here comes from a study of cytomegalovirus exposure and HLA in healthy donors. 60 Vbeta and 13 Jbeta primers were used in PCR. Only in-frame clones appear in the TCRdb table, and some are missing; sequencing was by immunoSEQ multiplex PCR. The table shows 85,000 to 130,000 clones, with around 80% occurring only once. This clone was seen once. Trimming stripped 6 bases from V and 3 bases from J, with 6 bases between. The CDR3 has 11 residues. Germline V gives CDR1 MNHEY, CDR2 SMNVEV (reference sequence). This receptor was obtained from a young woman in good health and CMV-seronegative. The chain combines TRBV27 with TRBJ2-7; the D gene is possibly TRBD1 (6 bases). Source material: PBMCs. Here the CDR3 reads CASRQGYEQYF. The CDR3, as DNA: TGTGCCAGCAGACAGGGCTACGAGCAGTACTTC.